The next 27 T cell receptor beta chains were all read from a single sample in a study of blood T cells in healthy people across ages (dated by TCRdb to between 2015 and 2016). The library was made by 5' RACE. The sample was run on an Illumina HiSeq 2500. A second 7 to 11 cycle PCR used a sample-barcoded 5' primer and a J-beta primer mix. TCRdb reanalyzed the raw reads on its own, using fastp at Q25 for trimming and MiXCR for clone calling, and kept in-frame beta chains. Each entry is one CDR3 protein sequence, shown with its most common DNA and genes. The sample has about 1.4 million distinct CDR3 sequences on record, approximately 63% of them singletons. The ten largest make up over 6.5% of the sample. Sequenced: blood. The origin of the receptors is a man younger than 35 in good health.

The J gene is TRBJ2-7, the V gene TRBV6-2 or TRBV6-3, with D tentatively TRBD2 (6 bases). The germline CDR1 and CDR2 sequences are MNHEY and SVGEGT. This CDR3 is built from 14 residues. Between the trimmed V and J ends, which lost 2 bases and 4 bases, there was a span of 12 bases. The CDR3 loop is CASSYAGTDYEQYF. The CDR3 DNA is TGTGCCAGCAGTTACGCGGGAACGGATTACGAGCAGTACTTC.

The chain couples TRBV7-8 to TRBJ2-2; D uncertain. Trimming shortened V by 0 bases and J by 4 bases, and 15 bases separated the two germline ends. The CDR3 totals 17 residues. CDR1 SGHVS and CDR2 FQNEAQ come from the germline V gene. CDR3 residues: CASSLARIRKGTGELFF. In nucleotides, the CDR3 is TGTGCCAGCAGCTTAGCGCGAATAAGGAAGGGCACCGGGGAGCTGTTTTTT.

This clonotype appeared a few times. V is TRBV20-1 and J is TRBJ2-7; TRBD2 might be the D (6 bases). V lost 4 bases, J lost 3 bases, and 16 bases lay in between. The CDR3 length is 14 residues. Germline lookup yields CDR1 DFQATT and CDR2 SNEGSKA (reference sequence). The CDR3 bases are TGCAGTGCTAAAGAGGGGACTCGGGGCTACGAGCAGTACTTC. Amino acids: CSAKEGTRGYEQYF.

V gene TRBV7-8 combines with J gene TRBJ2-5; a weak D match, TRBD2 (5 bases). The better agreement between TRBJ2-7 and the DNA end casts doubt on the J call. This CDR3 comprises 15 residues. The germline V gene encodes CDR1 SGHVS and CDR2 FQNEAQ. CDR3 coding DNA: TGTGCCAGCAGCCTAGGACTTCCCGCCTCCTACGAGCAGTACTTC. Its protein is CASSLGLPASYEQYF.

The CDR3 DNA is TGCAGTGCTACTCTCGGCGGGGGGATCACAGATACGCAGTATTTT. Translation: CSATLGGGITDTQYF. The V gene is TRBV20-1, the J gene TRBJ2-3; 8 bases map to TRBD2. CDR1 DFQATT and CDR2 SNEGSKA come from the germline V gene (reference sequence). The CDR3 has 15 amino acids. Trimming at V came to 4 bases and at J to 2 bases, leaving 8 bases not matched to a gene.

The chain links TRBV28 to TRBJ1-2; unclear D gene. V dropped 3 bases and J dropped 6 bases, with 8 bases sitting between them. The CDR3 spans 12 residues. Looked up from germline, CDR1 is MDHEN and CDR2 is SYDVKM. CDR3 sequence reads: CASSLPYHGYTF. The CDR3 nucleotides read TGTGCCAGCAGTTTGCCATACCATGGCTACACCTTC.

This chain connects TRBV12-3 or TRBV12-4 to TRBJ1-5; D is uncertain. This CDR3 spans 12 amino acids. Trimming removed 6 bases at V and 6 bases at J, with 9 bases between. The CDR3 DNA sequence: TGTGCCAGCAGCACGGTGAGTCAGCCCCAGCATTTT. It specifies CASSTVSQPQHF.

CDR3 nucleotide sequence: TGCAGCGTAGACGGGACAGCTAAATATAGCAATCAGCCCCAGCATTTT. Translating it yields CSVDGTAKYSNQPQHF. The V call is TRBV29-1, the J call TRBJ1-5; 7 positions agree with TRBD1. CDR3 size: 16 residues. The V gene end was trimmed by 6 bases and the J gene end by 0 bases; junction bases not matched to a gene: 11. The germline V gene encodes CDR1 SQVTM and CDR2 ANQGSEA. Full variable domain (outside the CDR3, taken from reference TRBV29-1 and TRBJ1-5): SAVISQKPSRDICQRGTSLTIQCQVDSQVTMMFWYRQQPGQSLTLIATANQGSEATYESGFVIDKFPISRPNLTFSTLTVSNMSPEDSSIYLCSVDGTAKYSNQPQHFGDGTRLSIL.

The chain employs TRBV12-5 and TRBJ2-1; 16 bases fit TRBD2. Germline assignment: CDR1 LGHNT and CDR2 FRNRAP. The CDR3 loop spans 19 amino acids. V was clipped by 3 bases and J by 8 bases; unmatched bases: 13. The CDR3 loop is CASGFAGTSGGASSHEQFF. The CDR3 region has the DNA TGTGCTAGTGGTTTCGCCGGGACTAGCGGGGGGGCCTCCTCCCATGAGCAGTTCTTC.

The rearrangement links TRBV10-3 to TRBJ2-7; no clear D gene. With 11 bases removed from V and 6 bases from J, the gap between germline ends came to 11 bases. Germline CDR1 and CDR2: ENHRY and SYGVKD. The CDR3 spans 10 residues. The CDR3 loop is CAPIGSEQYF. The CDR3 nucleotides are TGTGCCCCCATCGGGTCCGAGCAGTACTTC.

The gene calls are TRBV7-8 and TRBJ1-2; D gene unclear. The V end lost 5 bases, the J end lost 8 bases, and 15 bases lay between the germline ends. The CDR3 has 13 residues. Germline CDR1 is SGHVS and CDR2 is FQNEAQ. The DNA for the CDR3 is TGTGCCAGCAGCCCTGAACGTCAATTCGGCTACACCTTC. Its protein is CASSPERQFGYTF.

The J gene is TRBJ1-2, the V gene TRBV4-1; 9 bases line up with TRBD1. V gave up 2 bases and J gave up 7 bases; unmatched junction bases: 8. Germline values: CDR1 MGHRA, CDR2 YSYEKL. The CDR3 contains 15 residues. In DNA, the CDR3 is TGCGCCAGCAGCCAATCACAGGGGGCGCTTTGTGGCTACACCTTC. Protein product: CASSQSQGALCGYTF.

The chain links TRBV7-9 to TRBJ2-1, with 7 bases identical to TRBD2. This CDR3 region has 13 residues. The germline V gene has CDR1 SEHNR and CDR2 FQNEAQ (reference sequence). Trimming at V came to 5 bases and at J to 8 bases, leaving 6 bases not matched to a gene. DNA for the CDR3: TGTGCCAGCAGCCAGACTAGCATCGATGAGCAGTTCTTC. It yields the protein CASSQTSIDEQFF. Based on the CDR3 plus reference TRBV7-9 and TRBJ2-1, the full variable domain is DTGVSQNPRHKITKRGQNVTFRCDPISEHNRLYWYRQTLGQGPEFLTYFQNEAQLEKSRLLSDRFSAERPKGSFSTLEIQRTEQGDSAMYLCASSQTSIDEQFFGPGTRLTVL.

In DNA form, the CDR3 reads TGCAGCGTTCGTTGGAGCCGGACCTACGAGCAGTACTTC. This encodes CSVRWSRTYEQYF. The genes are TRBV29-1 and TRBJ2-7, with D unclear. Germline V gives CDR1 SQVTM, CDR2 ANQGSEA. V lost 5 bases and J lost 2, with 13 bases in between. This CDR3 spans 13 amino acids.

The chain couples TRBV28 to TRBJ2-7, with TRBD1 matching 11 bases. The germline CDR1 and CDR2 sequences are MDHEN and SYDVKM. The CDR3 spans 14 residues. The V gene end was trimmed by 8 bases and the J gene end by 1 base; junction bases not matched to a gene: 4. The CDR3 sequence is CASCGTGGSYEQYF. CDR3 in DNA: TGTGCCAGCTGTGGGACAGGGGGTTCCTACGAGCAGTACTTC.

The rearrangement joins TRBV29-1 to TRBJ1-2, with D possibly being TRBD1 (5 bases). Germline CDR1 is SQVTM and CDR2 is ANQGSEA. The CDR3 has 13 residues. Trimming left V 6 bases short and J 5 bases short, with 16 bases between. As DNA, the CDR3 is TGCAGCGTCCCCACAGCGGGGCCATATGGCTACACCTTC. Translating gives CSVPTAGPYGYTF.

In DNA form, the CDR3 reads TGTGCCACCACGGGAGACCGTAATGAAAAACTGTTTTTT. It codes for CATTGDRNEKLFF. The chain uses TRBV10-3 and TRBJ1-4; unclear D gene. The CDR3 consists of 13 residues. The germline V gene has CDR1 ENHRY and CDR2 SYGVKD. V was pared by 10 bases and J by 4 bases, with 13 bases between.

A few counts support this clonotype. The chain employs TRBV4-2 and TRBJ1-1; tentative D call: TRBD1 (5 bases). V was clipped by 1 base and J by 1 base, with 10 bases between them. Germline assignment: CDR1 LGHNA and CDR2 YNFKEQ. The CDR3 is made up of 15 amino acids. CDR3 protein: CASSQGDVTNTEAFF. In DNA, the CDR3 is TGTGCCAGCAGCCAAGGGGACGTTACGAACACTGAAGCTTTCTTT.

The CDR3 DNA follows: TGTGCCAGCCGCGCATTTAGCGGGGCGAGCACAGATACGCAGTATTTT. This sequence encodes CASRAFSGASTDTQYF. The J gene is TRBJ2-3, the V gene TRBV27; 8 positions match TRBD2. Germline V CDR1 and CDR2: MNHEY, SMNVEV (reference sequence). The J segment lost 0 bases and the V segment lost 8 bases, leaving 10 bases of the junction unmatched. The length of the CDR3 is 16 residues.

This rearrangement joins TRBV7-9 to TRBJ1-2, with D uncertain. The CDR3 runs 15 residues. Germline V CDR1 and CDR2: SEHNR, FQNEAQ (reference sequence). V dropped 5 bases and J dropped 4 bases, with 17 bases sitting between them. The CDR3 DNA is TGTGCCAGCAGCCCGACCCCGCCAACCTTCTATGGCTACACCTTC. This gives the protein CASSPTPPTFYGYTF.

The V gene is TRBV6-6, the J gene TRBJ2-1; 7 bases are shared with TRBD1. Trimming cost V 2 bases and J 7 bases; bases outside gene matches: 8. The CDR3 contains 15 residues. Looked up from germline, CDR1 is MNHNY and CDR2 is SVGAGI (reference sequence). The CDR3 bases are TGTGCCAGCAGTTACAGGAGTCAGGGGGTAAATGAGCAGTTCTTC. This gives the protein CASSYRSQGVNEQFF.

V gene TRBV5-5 combines with J gene TRBJ2-3; 13 nucleotides agree with TRBD2. Trimming at V came to 10 bases and at J to 4 bases, leaving 9 bases not matched to a gene. Looked up from germline, CDR1 is SGHKS and CDR2 is YYEKEE (reference sequence). This CDR3 has 15 amino acids. CDR3 DNA sequence: TGTGCCGGGACGGGAGGGACTAGCGGGGCAGATACGCAGTATTTT. Residues: CAGTGGTSGADTQYF.

V usage is TRBV27 and J usage is TRBJ2-1, with 8 bases matching TRBD2. J lost 8 bases, V lost 5 bases, and 5 bases had no gene match. CDR3 length: 13 amino acids. Germline lookup yields CDR1 MNHEY and CDR2 SMNVEV (reference sequence). CDR3 amino acids: CASSSGGAYEQFF. For the CDR3, the DNA is TGTGCCAGCAGTAGCGGGGGAGCCTATGAGCAGTTCTTC.

The chain links TRBV25-1 to TRBJ2-5; TRBD1 is a possible D gene (6 bases). This CDR3 contains 14 residues. Trimming shortened V by 2 bases and J by 3 bases, and 10 bases separated the two germline ends. CDR1 is MGHDK and CDR2 is SYGVNS in the germline V gene. The CDR3 here is CASSEDRTEETQYF. The DNA of the CDR3 is TGTGCCAGCAGTGAAGATCGGACAGAAGAGACCCAGTACTTC.

This chain joins TRBV6-4 and TRBJ2-1; 9 nucleotides line up with TRBD2. The CDR3 length is 15 residues. V dropped 4 bases and J dropped 9; count of bases not matched to a gene: 10. The germline gives CDR1 MRHNA, CDR2 SNTAGT. The CDR3 region has the DNA TGTGCCAGCAGTGTCCGGGGCCTAGCGGGATCTGAGCAGTTCTTC. Protein sequence: CASSVRGLAGSEQFF.

The CDR3, as DNA: TGTGCCAGCAGCCAACAGGGGCGTTACAATGAGCAGTTCTTC. Amino acids: CASSQQGRYNEQFF. The gene calls are TRBV3-1 and TRBJ2-1, with D possibly being TRBD1 (6 bases). The CDR3 runs to 14 residues. Trimming removed 2 bases from V and 4 bases from J, with 9 bases in between. Looked up from germline, CDR1 is LGHDT and CDR2 is YNNKEL (reference sequence).

This chain uses TRBV27 with TRBJ2-3; D is undetermined. The CDR3 consists of 16 residues. Germline V lookup: CDR1 MNHEY, CDR2 SMNVEV (reference sequence). Trimming removed 5 bases at V and 2 bases at J, with 17 bases between. This CDR3 reads CASSAQPGQHTDTQYF. In nucleotides, the CDR3 is TGTGCCAGCAGTGCACAGCCGGGCCAGCACACAGATACGCAGTATTTT.